A selection of T cell receptor beta chains follows, all from one sample in a study of blood T cell repertoires in COVID-19. TCRdb's copy holds only in-frame clones and misses some; the assay was immunoSEQ multiplex PCR. The table includes about 380,000 clones, almost 90% detected once. The specimen was peripheral blood. The receptors come from a young man with active or convalescent COVID-19. Each CDR3 is given with its conserved first and last residue. Each record gives: clone size, V gene, J gene, D gene, CDR3 DNA, CDR3 protein. The D gene is left open where the match is weak. Rows give clone size only sometimes, using once, few, many, or a class for an expanded clone.

clone_size: -; v_call: TRBV25-1; j_call: TRBJ2-5; d_call: -; cdr3_nt: TGTGCCAGCGCCCGACTTCAAGAGACCCAGTACTTC; cdr3_aa: CASARLQETQYF
clone_size: once; v_call: TRBV28; j_call: TRBJ2-6; d_call: TRBD1; cdr3_nt: TGTGCCAGCAGCCCGTTTGGGACAGGGTTTAGGTCTGGGGCCAACGTCCTGACTTTC; cdr3_aa: CASSPFGTGFRSGANVLTF
clone_size: once; v_call: TRBV2; j_call: TRBJ2-5; d_call: -; cdr3_nt: TGTGCCAGCAGTGCCTTGGCGGAGTACCAAGAGACCCAGTACTTC; cdr3_aa: CASSALAEYQETQYF
clone_size: -; v_call: TRBV5-5; j_call: TRBJ1-5; d_call: -; cdr3_nt: TGTGCCAGCAGCGGGGGGGATAGCAATCAGCCCCAGCATTTT; cdr3_aa: CASSGGDSNQPQHF
clone_size: -; v_call: TRBV9; j_call: TRBJ1-6; d_call: -; cdr3_nt: TGTGCCAGCAGTCACGGGGGGGATTCACCCCTCCACTTT; cdr3_aa: CASSHGGDSPLHF
clone_size: -; v_call: TRBV18; j_call: TRBJ1-5; d_call: -; cdr3_nt: TGTGCCAGCTCACCAGGAGGGTATAGCAATCAGCCCCAGCATTTT; cdr3_aa: CASSPGGYSNQPQHF
clone_size: few; v_call: TRBV19; j_call: TRBJ2-7; d_call: TRBD1; cdr3_nt: TGTGCCACCCGACAGGGTGGTTATCCGTACTACGAGCAGTACTTC; cdr3_aa: CATRQGGYPYYEQYF
clone_size: -; v_call: TRBV4-3; j_call: TRBJ2-3; d_call: -; cdr3_nt: TGCGCCAGCAGCCAAGATCCCTCGGATACGCAGTATTTT; cdr3_aa: CASSQDPSDTQYF
clone_size: once; v_call: TRBV6-5; j_call: TRBJ1-2; d_call: -; cdr3_nt: TGTGCCAGCAGTTACGGGACAAAAGTCAACTATGGCTACACCTTC; cdr3_aa: CASSYGTKVNYGYTF
clone_size: -; v_call: TRBV6-4; j_call: TRBJ2-6; d_call: -; cdr3_nt: TGTGCCAGCAGTGCACAGGGCTCTGGGGCCAACGTCCTGACTTTC; cdr3_aa: CASSAQGSGANVLTF
clone_size: once; v_call: TRBV6-2/TRBV6-3; j_call: TRBJ1-5; d_call: TRBD1; cdr3_nt: TGTGCCAGCAGTTGGACAGGGGTCGGGCAGCCCCAGCATTTT; cdr3_aa: CASSWTGVGQPQHF
clone_size: -; v_call: TRBV11-2; j_call: TRBJ1-4; d_call: -; cdr3_nt: TGTGCCAGCAGCTTAGCAGGGGTAGAGTCTAATGAAAAACTGTTTTTT; cdr3_aa: CASSLAGVESNEKLFF
clone_size: once; v_call: TRBV28; j_call: TRBJ2-2; d_call: TRBD1; cdr3_nt: TGTGCCAGCAGTTTCCGGGACAGGGTGGCCACCGGGGAGCTGTTTTTT; cdr3_aa: CASSFRDRVATGELFF
clone_size: -; v_call: TRBV7-9; j_call: TRBJ1-3; d_call: -; cdr3_nt: TGTGCCAGCAGCTTAGATAGAGAAGTCTCTGGAAACACCATATATTTT; cdr3_aa: CASSLDREVSGNTIYF
clone_size: -; v_call: TRBV4-3; j_call: TRBJ2-1; d_call: -; cdr3_nt: TGCGCCAGCAGCCCCGGAGGGCCCTTGGGGGGTAAGCAGTTCTTC; cdr3_aa: CASSPGGPLGGKQFF
clone_size: -; v_call: TRBV4-2; j_call: TRBJ2-7; d_call: TRBD2; cdr3_nt: TGTGCCAGCAGCCATTCCGGGACTAGCGGGCCTTACGAGCAGTACTTC; cdr3_aa: CASSHSGTSGPYEQYF
clone_size: -; v_call: TRBV2; j_call: TRBJ2-1; d_call: -; cdr3_nt: TGTGCCAGCAGGCGGACAGCCAACTCCTACAATGAGCAGTTCTTC; cdr3_aa: CASRRTANSYNEQFF
clone_size: -; v_call: TRBV7-2; j_call: TRBJ2-7; d_call: TRBD2; cdr3_nt: TGTGCCAGCAGCCGTCCGGGACTACCCTACGAGCAGTACTTC; cdr3_aa: CASSRPGLPYEQYF